Described below is a single T cell receptor beta chain sequence and its context. This sample was included in a study of cytomegalovirus exposure and HLA in healthy donors. Germline assignment: CDR1 LNHDA and CDR2 SQIVND (reference sequence). This CDR3 has 15 residues. Trimming cost V 5 bases and J 4 bases, with 18 bases left between them. Researchers ran the PCR with 60 Vbeta and 13 Jbeta primers. Sequencing was performed with immunoSEQ multiplex PCR; in TCRdb, only in-frame clones are kept and a portion is missing. The profile shows some 140,000 clones, 70% to 80% of them singletons. V is TRBV19 and J is TRBJ2-7, with D unresolved. What was sequenced was PBMCs. This receptor was taken from a man in his forties in good health and CMV-seropositive. CDR3 in amino acids: CASSGGTGQRYEQYF. CDR3 coding DNA: TGTGCCAGTAGTGGTGGAACCGGTCAGCGTTACGAGCAGTACTTC.